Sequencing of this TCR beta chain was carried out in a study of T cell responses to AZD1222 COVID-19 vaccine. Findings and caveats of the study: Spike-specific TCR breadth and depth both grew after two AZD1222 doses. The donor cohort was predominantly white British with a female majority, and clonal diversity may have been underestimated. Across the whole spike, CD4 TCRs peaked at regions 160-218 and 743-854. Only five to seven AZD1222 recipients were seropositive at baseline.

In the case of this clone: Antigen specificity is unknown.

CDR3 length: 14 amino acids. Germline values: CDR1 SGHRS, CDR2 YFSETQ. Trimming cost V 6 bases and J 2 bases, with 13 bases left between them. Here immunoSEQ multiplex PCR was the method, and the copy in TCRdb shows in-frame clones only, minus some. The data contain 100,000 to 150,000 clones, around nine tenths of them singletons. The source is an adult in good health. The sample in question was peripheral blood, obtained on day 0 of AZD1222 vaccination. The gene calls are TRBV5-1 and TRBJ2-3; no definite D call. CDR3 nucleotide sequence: TGCGCCAGCAACCCCCGGGCGGCCACAGATACGCAGTATTTT. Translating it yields CASNPRAATDTQYF.